Described below is a single T cell receptor (beta chain) sequence and its context. The antigen remains unidentified. The data belong to a study of CD8 T cells in Susac syndrome. Broader study findings: In total CD8+ repertoires, about 17 Susac-specific public clones were detected, and CD8+ TEMRA repertoires contained about 5.

Reverse transcription used about 0.45 to 1 ug RNA and random hexamers. In TCRdb, the immunoSEQ multiplex PCR reads were re-called with MiXCR into one record per CDR3 protein. The sample has 120,000 or so distinct CDR3 sequences, more than 90% seen once. Trimming took 5 bases from V and 3 from J; bases not matched to a gene: 8. The CDR3 runs to 15 residues. The germline gives CDR1 SGHTA, CDR2 FQGNSA. The source material was CD8+ T cells from PBMCs. The receptor was isolated from a human donor with Susac syndrome. The chain joins TRBV7-2 to TRBJ2-7, with 9 bases fitting TRBD1. The CDR3 reads CASSKPGTGIYEQYF. Here the CDR3 DNA reads TGTGCCAGCAGCAAACCCGGGACAGGGATCTACGAGCAGTACTTC. Variable domain in full (rest from reference TRBV7-2 and TRBJ2-7): GAGVSQSPSNKVTEKGKDVELRCDPISGHTALYWYRQSLGQGLEFLIYFQGNSAPDKSGLPSDRFSAERTGGSVSTLTIQRTQQEDSAVYLCASSKPGTGIYEQYFGPGTRLTVT.